The 16 T cell receptor beta chains in this list originate from one sample, sequenced in a study of lymphopenia after photon versus proton radiotherapy. Profiling relied on immunoSEQ multiplex PCR, and the TCRdb table lists in-frame clones only, not all of them. This table holds approximately 91,000 clones, around 80% found once. The specimen comprised peripheral blood, sampled from a patient treated with proton-based radiotherapy. These receptors were obtained from a man aged 60 to 69 with pancreatic cancer.

This clone was observed a handful of times. The chain is built from TRBV6-5 and TRBJ2-1; 12 bases match TRBD1. J gave up 8 bases and V 6 bases, and 8 bases lay outside the gene matches. Germline loops: CDR1 MNHEY, CDR2 SVGAGI. The CDR3 is made up of 15 amino acids. Here the CDR3 reads CASSPGTGGFYEQFF. DNA of the CDR3: TGTGCCAGCAGCCCCGGGACAGGGGGCTTTTATGAGCAGTTCTTC.

This clone has only a few counts. The genes are TRBV30 and TRBJ1-5; D not certain. This CDR3 spans 13 amino acids. The germline gives CDR1 GTSNPN, CDR2 SVGIG (reference sequence). V dropped 2 bases and J dropped 3 bases, with 8 bases sitting between them. This chain's CDR3 is CAWSPSYNQPQHF. The CDR3 DNA follows: TGTGCCTGGAGTCCGAGCTACAATCAGCCCCAGCATTTT.

The chain uses TRBV4-3 and TRBJ2-2, with D possibly TRBD1 on 5 matching bases. The CDR3 is 17 residues long. Germline V gene lookup returns CDR1 LGHNA and CDR2 YSLEER. V was pared by 0 bases and J by 3 bases, with 14 bases between. The CDR3 nucleotides are TGCGCCAGCAGCCAAGATCGCCGGCAGGGATACACCGGGGAGCTGTTTTTT. This codes for CASSQDRRQGYTGELFF.

This rearrangement joins TRBV4-3 to TRBJ2-1, with 7 bases that match TRBD2. This CDR3 has 15 residues. With V trimmed by 0 bases and J by 9 bases, 8 bases remained unmatched. Germline V gene data show CDR1 as LGHNA and CDR2 as YSLEER. The CDR3: CASSQDGGYYGEQFF. For the CDR3, the DNA is TGCGCCAGCAGCCAAGACGGGGGGTACTACGGTGAGCAGTTCTTC.

This clone was detected once. The V and J genes are TRBV7-8 and TRBJ2-7, with D unclear. Germline CDR1 and CDR2: SGHVS and FQNEAQ. CDR3 length: 11 residues. Trimming removed 5 bases from V and 2 bases from J, with 4 bases in between. The DNA for the CDR3 is TGTGCCAGCAGCGAAGCCTACGAGCAGTACTTC. Translation gives CASSEAYEQYF.

This clone was counted a single time. This chain joins TRBV5-6 and TRBJ2-1, with TRBD1 identical over 10 bases. The CDR3 totals 15 residues. Germline assignment: CDR1 SGHDT and CDR2 YYEEEE. V lost 0 bases, J lost 3 bases, and 0 bases stayed unmatched. The CDR3 DNA sequence: TGTGCCAGCAGCTTGGGGGACAGGGGCTACAATGAGCAGTTCTTC. It is translated as CASSLGDRGYNEQFF. Combining the CDR3 with reference TRBV5-6 and TRBJ2-1 gives the whole variable domain DAGVTQSPTHLIKTRGQQVTLRCSPKSGHDTVSWYQQALGQGPQFIFQYYEEEERQRGNFPDRFSGHQFPNYSSELNVNALLLGDSALYLCASSLGDRGYNEQFFGPGTRLTVL.

This chain uses TRBV7-2 with TRBJ2-7; tentatively, D is TRBD2 (6 bases). The CDR3 consists of 15 residues. CDR1 is SGHTA, CDR2 FQGNSA, per germline. V gave up 1 base and J gave up 1 base, with 11 bases separating them. The CDR3, as DNA: TGTGCCAGCAGCTTAGAACATGGAGGGTCCTACGAGCAGTACTTC. It encodes CASSLEHGGSYEQYF.

The chain recombines TRBV29-1 with TRBJ1-1; no clear D gene. The CDR3 covers 11 residues. The germline V gene has CDR1 SQVTM and CDR2 ANQGSEA. Trimming removed 7 bases at V and 5 bases at J, with 11 bases between. For the CDR3, the DNA is TGCAGCGCAATGACCGGGACTGAAGCTTTCTTT. Translation gives CSAMTGTEAFF.

The V and J genes are TRBV6-6 and TRBJ1-5; D is possibly TRBD1 (6 bases). Germline V lookup: CDR1 MNHNY, CDR2 SVGAGI (reference sequence). This CDR3 region has 15 residues. Trimming removed 4 bases at V and 4 bases at J, with 14 bases between. The CDR3 DNA reads as TGTGCCAGCAGTTCCCACAGGGTATCAAATCAGCCCCAGCATTTT. Its translation is CASSSHRVSNQPQHF.

The V call is TRBV29-1, the J call TRBJ2-7, with D possibly called TRBD1 or TRBD2 (5 bases each). V gave up 6 bases and J gave up 0 bases, with 18 bases separating them. Looked up from germline, CDR1 is SQVTM and CDR2 is ANQGSEA. This CDR3 contains 15 residues. The CDR3 DNA is TGCAGCGTCGTTACCAGGGACGCGAGCTCCTACGAGCAGTACTTC. Amino acid sequence: CSVVTRDASSYEQYF.

The chain carries TRBV5-1 and TRBJ2-2; 8 bases map to TRBD1. V lost 0 bases and J lost 4; bases outside the gene matches: 5. Germline V CDR1 and CDR2: SGHRS, YFSETQ. The CDR3 is 16 amino acids. CDR3 nucleotides: TGCGCCAGCAGCTTGGTACCAGGGGGCCCCACCGGGGAGCTGTTTTTT. Protein product: CASSLVPGGPTGELFF.

The chain recombines TRBV7-9 with TRBJ1-4, with D unclear. CDR1 and CDR2 (germline): SEHNR, FQNEAQ (reference sequence). This CDR3 comprises 18 residues. The ends were cut back, 5 bases at V and 7 bases at J, with 26 bases in the middle. The CDR3 DNA reads as TGTGCCAGCAGCCCCTCGAGTGCCAATCGTAAATACGGTGAAAAACTGTTTTTT. Amino acids: CASSPSSANRKYGEKLFF.

The rearrangement joins TRBV7-9 to TRBJ1-5; D ambiguous. The CDR3 is 14 residues long. Germline V gene data show CDR1 as SEHNR and CDR2 as FQNEAQ (reference sequence). Between the trimmed V and J ends, which lost 3 bases and 7 bases, there was a span of 13 bases. Written as DNA, the CDR3 is TGTGCCAGCAGCTTGGTGGGAGTAGGGCAGCCCCAGCATTTT. Its translation: CASSLVGVGQPQHF.

The V gene is TRBV6-6, the J gene TRBJ1-3; D call uncertain. The CDR3 covers 13 residues. Germline loops: CDR1 MNHNY, CDR2 SVGAGI (reference sequence). The germline V and J ends were trimmed by 6 bases and 1 base, with 7 bases remaining between them. The CDR3 DNA reads as TGTGCCAGCAGCTTACTATCTGGAAACACCATATATTTT. Amino acid sequence: CASSLLSGNTIYF.

This clone has more than one count but fewer than ten. CDR3 in amino acids: CAWSVLNTEAFF. The CDR3 DNA reads as TGTGCCTGGAGCGTATTGAACACTGAAGCTTTCTTT. The chain carries TRBV30 and TRBJ1-1, with D unclear. The CDR3 length is 12 residues. CDR1 is GTSNPN, CDR2 SVGIG, per germline (reference sequence). Trimming pared 3 bases from V and 0 bases from J, leaving 5 bases between.

The genes are TRBV14 and TRBJ1-2; D not resolved. The V end lost 0 bases, the J end lost 5 bases, and 13 bases lay between the germline ends. CDR3 size: 15 residues. The germline V gene has CDR1 SGHDN and CDR2 FVKESK. The CDR3 sequence is CASSQEGRLDYGYTF. CDR3 sequence (DNA): TGTGCCAGCAGCCAAGAAGGACGGCTTGATTATGGCTACACCTTC.